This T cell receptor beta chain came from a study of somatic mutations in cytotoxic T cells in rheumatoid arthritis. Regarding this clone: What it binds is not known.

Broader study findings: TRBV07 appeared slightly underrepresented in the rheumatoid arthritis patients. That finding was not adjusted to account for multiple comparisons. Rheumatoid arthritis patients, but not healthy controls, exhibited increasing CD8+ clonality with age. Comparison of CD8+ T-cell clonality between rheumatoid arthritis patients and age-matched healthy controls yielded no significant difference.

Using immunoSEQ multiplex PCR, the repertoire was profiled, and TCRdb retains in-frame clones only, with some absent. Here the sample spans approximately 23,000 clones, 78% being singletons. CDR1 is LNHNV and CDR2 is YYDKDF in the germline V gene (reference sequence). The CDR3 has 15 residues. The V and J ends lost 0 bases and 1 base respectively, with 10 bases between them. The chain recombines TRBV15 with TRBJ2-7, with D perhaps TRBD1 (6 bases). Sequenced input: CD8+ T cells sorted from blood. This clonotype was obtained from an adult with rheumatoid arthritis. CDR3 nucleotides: TGTGCCACCAGCAGAGAACGCACAGGGTCCTACGAGCAGTACTTC. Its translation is CATSRERTGSYEQYF.